The 28 T cell receptor beta chains below all came from one sample that was sequenced in a study of blood T cell repertoires in COVID-19. The table came from immunoSEQ multiplex PCR; TCRdb's copy has only in-frame clones and leaves some out. The data show some 250,000 clones, around 89% seen once. The specimen was PBMCs or T cells enriched from blood (not recorded which). These receptors originate from a man aged 40-50 years who had recovered from COVID-19.

V and J are TRBV10-3 and TRBJ2-3, with TRBD2 matching 10 bases. Germline values: CDR1 ENHRY, CDR2 SYGVKD. The V segment lost 6 bases and the J segment 1 base; nucleotides outside the gene matches: 1. The CDR3 consists of 14 residues. The CDR3 DNA reads as TGTGCCATCAGCGGACTAGCGGGCACAGATACGCAGTATTTT. The encoded protein is CAISGLAGTDTQYF.

The chain links TRBV15 to TRBJ2-5; TRBD1 matches at 7 bases. This CDR3 region has 14 residues. The J segment lost 5 bases and the V segment lost 4 bases, leaving 7 bases of the junction unmatched. From germline, CDR1 is LNHNV and CDR2 YYDKDF (reference sequence). The CDR3 sequence: CATSMTGFWETQYF. The CDR3 DNA reads TGTGCCACCAGCATGACAGGGTTTTGGGAGACCCAGTACTTC.

CDR3 nucleotides: TGTGCCAGCAGAACCTTGGACCGGGACAGGGCGGACTACGAGCAGTACTTC. Its translation is CASRTLDRDRADYEQYF. The rearrangement links TRBV2 to TRBJ2-7; TRBD1 aligns across 9 bases. V lost 6 bases to trimming and J lost 3 bases; unmatched junction nucleotides: 15. Germline V gene sequence: CDR1 SNHLY, CDR2 FYNNEI. The CDR3 consists of 17 residues.

The V call is TRBV18, the J call TRBJ2-1; TRBD1 agrees at 8 bases. Germline CDR1 and CDR2: KGHSH and LQKENI. The V gene end was trimmed by 8 bases and the J gene end by 9 bases; junction bases not matched to a gene: 12. The CDR3 sequence is 14 residues long. DNA of the CDR3: TGTGCCAGCCCGGGACAGGTTGAGGACGGTGAGCAGTTCTTC. It translates to CASPGQVEDGEQFF.

The V and J genes are TRBV11-2 and TRBJ1-1, with 9 bases lining up with TRBD1. The length of the CDR3 is 13 residues. Per the germline V gene, CDR1 is SGHAT and CDR2 is FQNNGV. Trimming at V came to 0 bases and at J to 11 bases, leaving 4 bases not matched to a gene. The DNA of the CDR3 is TGTGCCAGCAGCTTAGATTCCGACAGGGGGGCTTTCTTT. Protein product: CASSLDSDRGAFF.

V gene TRBV6-5 combines with J gene TRBJ1-2, with 7 bases lining up with TRBD1. This CDR3 has 13 residues. Germline CDR1 is MNHEY and CDR2 is SVGAGI. The V segment lost 4 bases and the J segment 4 bases; nucleotides outside the gene matches: 3. CDR3 in DNA: TGTGCCAGCAGTTTGGGGACAGTCTATGGCTACACCTTC. Translating gives CASSLGTVYGYTF.

The chain couples TRBV27 to TRBJ1-6; D might be TRBD1 (6 bases). Germline-derived CDR1 and CDR2 are MNHEY and SMNVEV (reference sequence). The CDR3 totals 15 residues. Trimming left V 6 bases short and J 10 bases short, with 19 bases between. For the CDR3, the DNA is TGTGCCAGCAGCCCTACCTGGACAGTAGGCTCACCCCTCCACTTT. This codes for CASSPTWTVGSPLHF.

A single count supports this clone. The chain combines TRBV4-1 with TRBJ2-3; D is perhaps TRBD2 (6 bases). This CDR3 region has 15 residues. Per germline, CDR1 MGHRA and CDR2 YSYEKL. The V gene lost 4 bases and the J gene lost 3 bases, with 14 bases spanning the gap. This CDR3 is CASSRWASGTDTQYF. The CDR3 DNA sequence: TGCGCCAGCAGCCGTTGGGCCAGCGGGACAGATACGCAGTATTTT.

The genes are TRBV15 and TRBJ1-5; 8 nucleotides match TRBD1. Germline trimming cut 2 bases from V and 5 bases from J; bases unmatched to any gene: 5. The CDR3 totals 15 residues. Germline V gene lookup returns CDR1 LNHNV and CDR2 YYDKDF (reference sequence). The CDR3 sequence is CATSRLKTGDQPQHF. The CDR3 DNA follows: TGTGCCACCAGCAGACTTAAGACAGGGGATCAGCCCCAGCATTTT. The variable domain in full, with the rest retrieved from reference TRBV15 and TRBJ1-5, is DAMVIQNPRYQVTQFGKPVTLSCSQTLNHNVMYWYQQKSSQAPKLLFHYYDKDFNNEADTPDNFQSRRPNTSFCFLDIRSPGLGDTAMYLCATSRLKTGDQPQHFGDGTRLSIL.

V usage is TRBV19 and J usage is TRBJ2-3, with 9 bases fitting TRBD2. The V gene's germline CDR1 is LNHDA and CDR2 SQIVND (reference sequence). The V gene end was trimmed by 3 bases and the J gene end by 3 bases; junction bases not matched to a gene: 4. The CDR3 sequence is 15 residues long. CDR3 loop: CASSIGLAGTDTQYF. In DNA, the CDR3 is TGTGCCAGTAGTATCGGCCTAGCGGGGACAGATACGCAGTATTTT.

As DNA, the CDR3 is TGTGCCAGCTCACGAACCGGGACAGGGGACATTGAACTGTTTTTT. Its translation is CASSRTGTGDIELFF. This sequence joins TRBV18 and TRBJ1-4, with 10 nucleotides matching TRBD1. Looked up from germline, CDR1 is KGHSH and CDR2 is LQKENI. Trimming at V came to 4 bases and at J to 12 bases, leaving 11 bases not matched to a gene. This CDR3 is built from 15 residues.

CDR3 in amino acids: CASSDSGTDTQYF. CDR3 DNA: TGTGCCAGCAGCGATAGCGGCACAGATACGCAGTATTTT. The V call is TRBV7-9, the J call TRBJ2-3; D is perhaps TRBD2 (5 bases). The CDR3 runs 13 residues. Trimming removed 5 bases from V and 1 base from J, with 7 bases in between. CDR1 SEHNR and CDR2 FQNEAQ come from the germline V gene (reference sequence).

This clone has only a few counts. The rearrangement links TRBV5-1 to TRBJ1-1, with D tentatively TRBD1 (6 bases). The germline V gene encodes CDR1 SGHRS and CDR2 YFSETQ. The CDR3 extends over 15 amino acids. Deletions cut 4 bases from V and 1 base from J, with 14 bases between. Here the CDR3 DNA reads TGCGCCAGCAGCGTAGGACAGCCACCGAACACTGAAGCTTTCTTT. Its translation is CASSVGQPPNTEAFF.

The chain has TRBV9 and TRBJ1-5; D unclear. Per germline, CDR1 SGDLS and CDR2 YYNGEE. CDR3 length equals 14 residues. Trimming removed 0 bases from V and 5 bases from J, with 9 bases in between. The DNA of the CDR3 is TGTGCCAGCAGCGTAGATAGCTCGTATCAGCCCCAGCATTTT. Its protein product is CASSVDSSYQPQHF.

The chain couples TRBV25-1 to TRBJ2-3; a possible D gene is TRBD1 (5 bases). V lost 6 bases to trimming and J lost 4 bases, with 11 bases between them. This CDR3 is 13 amino acids long. Germline V lookup: CDR1 MGHDK, CDR2 SYGVNS. CDR3 sequence: CASRQGWADTQYF. In nucleotides, the CDR3 is TGTGCCAGCAGGCAGGGTTGGGCAGATACGCAGTATTTT.

The rearrangement links TRBV5-1 to TRBJ2-2; TRBD1 matches 11 bases. CDR1 and CDR2 (germline): SGHRS, YFSETQ. This CDR3 is 16 amino acids long. Germline trimming cut 7 bases from V and 3 bases from J; bases unmatched to any gene: 8. The CDR3 DNA is TGCGCCAGCGACCTTGGACAGGGGGCTGACACCGGGGAGCTGTTTTTT. Its translation: CASDLGQGADTGELFF.

This clone was counted only a few times. This sequence joins TRBV3-1 (or the pseudogene TRBV3-2) and TRBJ2-7; D perhaps matches TRBD1 (6 bases). The CDR3 is 14 amino acids. V lost 3 bases and J 5 bases, leaving 14 bases between the germline ends. Germline V gene lookup returns CDR1 LGHDT and CDR2 YNNKEL (reference sequence). The CDR3 region has the DNA TGTGCCAGCAGCCACACTCAGGGGTTCGACGAGCAGTACTTC. Residues: CASSHTQGFDEQYF.

The chain employs TRBV11-3 and TRBJ2-7; 12 bases align to TRBD1. CDR3 length equals 16 residues. Trimming removed 11 bases from V and 1 base from J; junction bases left unmatched: 12. Looked up from germline, CDR1 is SGHNT and CDR2 is YENEEA. The CDR3 loop reads CASPRDRGQLSYEQYF. CDR3 sequence (DNA): TGTGCCTCACCCCGGGACAGGGGGCAGTTATCCTACGAGCAGTACTTC.

This chain joins TRBV28 and TRBJ2-3, with 11 bases that match TRBD2. Looked up from germline, CDR1 is MDHEN and CDR2 is SYDVKM. The CDR3 has 17 amino acids. V gave up 4 bases and J gave up 2 bases; unmatched junction bases: 8. The DNA for the CDR3 is TGTGCCAGCAGTTCCGCAGGACTAGCGGGTATCACAGATACGCAGTATTTT. Its protein product is CASSSAGLAGITDTQYF.

The rearrangement uses TRBV5-6 and TRBJ1-2; 8 positions match TRBD1. V was pared by 4 bases and J by 4 bases, with 9 bases of the junction left unmatched. CDR1 SGHDT and CDR2 YYEEEE come from the germline V gene. The CDR3 is 15 residues long. CDR3 nucleotide sequence: TGTGCCAGCAGCCGTACCGGACAGGGCCCCTATGGCTACACCTTC. Translating gives CASSRTGQGPYGYTF.

This clone was observed a single time. V is TRBV6-5 and J is TRBJ1-2, with D possibly matching TRBD1 (5 bases). Germline assignment: CDR1 MNHEY and CDR2 SVGAGI. Trimming shortened V by 1 base and J by 8 bases, and 17 bases separated the two germline ends. The CDR3 sequence is 15 residues long. The DNA of the CDR3 is TGTGCCAGCAGTTACTGGGGGGGAGAGATGAGAGGCTACACCTTC. It specifies CASSYWGGEMRGYTF.

The chain uses TRBV11-1 and TRBJ1-1, with D maybe TRBD1 (6 bases). The CDR3 sequence is 16 residues long. Germline-derived CDR1 and CDR2 are SGHAT and FQDESV (reference sequence). V dropped 6 bases and J dropped 3 bases, with 20 bases sitting between them. For the CDR3, the DNA is TGTGCCAGCAGATTTGGTCTAGACAGGCTGGACACTGAAGCTTTCTTT. It codes for CASRFGLDRLDTEAFF.

This chain uses TRBV28 with TRBJ2-2, with D perhaps TRBD1 (6 bases). The germline V gene encodes CDR1 MDHEN and CDR2 SYDVKM. The CDR3 has 14 residues. The V and J ends lost 7 bases and 2 bases respectively, with 11 bases between them. CDR3 residues: CASTGGVNTGELFF. The CDR3, as DNA: TGTGCCAGCACTGGGGGCGTAAACACCGGGGAGCTGTTTTTT.

The CDR3 region is CASSRSWRETQYF. CDR3 bases: TGCGCCAGCAGTCGTAGCTGGCGGGAGACCCAGTACTTC. The rearrangement uses TRBV4-3 and TRBJ2-5; no clear D gene. Trimming removed 6 bases at V and 5 bases at J, with 13 bases between. The CDR3 spans 13 residues. Germline loops: CDR1 LGHNA, CDR2 YSLEER.

This rearrangement joins TRBV7-9 to TRBJ1-4; possibly TRBD1 for D (5 bases). V gave up 4 bases and J gave up 6 bases, with 6 bases separating them. Germline V gene lookup returns CDR1 SEHNR and CDR2 FQNEAQ (reference sequence). The CDR3 runs to 12 residues. This chain's CDR3 is CASSWGDEKLFF. The CDR3 DNA sequence: TGTGCCAGCAGCTGGGGGGATGAAAAACTGTTTTTT.

The chain has TRBV18 and TRBJ1-4, with D possibly being TRBD1 (6 bases). V was pared by 4 bases and J by 10 bases, with 19 bases between. Germline assignment: CDR1 KGHSH and CDR2 LQKENI. This CDR3 comprises 15 residues. DNA for the CDR3: TGTGCCAGCTCACTCATGGGACATTTTGTCGGAAAACTGTTTTTT. Its translation: CASSLMGHFVGKLFF.

This clone was picked up a small number of times. This CDR3 is CASSRQGMNTEAFF. The DNA of the CDR3 is TGTGCCAGTAGTAGACAGGGTATGAACACTGAAGCTTTCTTT. The V and J genes are TRBV19 and TRBJ1-1, with 7 bases aligning to TRBD1. The CDR3 has 14 residues. Germline V gives CDR1 LNHDA, CDR2 SQIVND (reference sequence). J was trimmed by 0 bases and V by 4 bases; bases with no gene match: 2.

This clone has a single count. The chain joins TRBV24-1 to TRBJ1-3, with D possibly matching TRBD1 (6 bases). The CDR3 consists of 18 residues. Germline V CDR1 and CDR2: KGHDR, SFDVKD. Trimming cost V 0 bases and J 4 bases, with 18 bases left between them. The DNA of the CDR3 is TGTGCCACCAGTGATTTGATCCGAACAGGGTCCCACGGAAACACCATATATTTT. This encodes CATSDLIRTGSHGNTIYF.